These T cell receptor beta chains were read from a single sample in a study of cytomegalovirus exposure and HLA in healthy donors. Generated by immunoSEQ multiplex PCR, the TCRdb table keeps only in-frame clones and is missing some. The top ten hold 6% to 8.5% of the sample, which has fewer than 100,000 clones, roughly three quarters seen once. Material for sequencing was PBMCs. The receptors come from a female donor in good health and CMV-seronegative. Both conserved end residues are trimmed from each CDR3. Expanded clones get a size class; other rows say once, few or many, or leave the size out.

v_gene	abundance	CDR3aa
TRBV2	once	ASSDQQTSVPYGYT
TRBV5-1	-	ASSIQRDYNEQF
TRBV7-3	-	ASSLGPGELF
TRBV6-6	-	ASTADRGGRQPQH
TRBV9	-	ASSVAEREGNEQF
TRBV7-9	-	ASSRMKTGDPYGYT
TRBV7-2	-	ASRQGARETQY
TRBV2	-	ASSLGGADYGYT
TRBV7-2	-	ASRGTAPLSYNSPLH
TRBV6-4	-	ASRKDRTNTEAF
TRBV9	-	ASSGPGQGPIEQY
TRBV7-3	-	ASSFGRGPEAF
TRBV2	-	ASTVTLKLSGANVLT
TRBV5-1	-	ASSGSGSYEQY
TRBV11-2	-	ASSPSGVGEQY
TRBV2	-	ASSVKGGSIGGKPQH
TRBV7-9	-	ASSSGGELF
TRBV2	-	ASSEAGFNEQF
TRBV9	-	ASSVAGYTDTQY
TRBV11-3	once	ASSLGGTDNSPLH
TRBV19	-	ASSPVGGNTEAF
TRBV19	-	ASSGLGQGYSPLH
TRBV19	-	ASSMKLARTDTQY
TRBV19	-	ASNRPGNYGYT
TRBV7-2	-	ASSPRSSVVENEQF
TRBV27	-	ASSFLGKEDTEAF
TRBV5-1	-	ASSLNRDSSYEQY
TRBV7-8	-	ASRAYGTGIEKLF